The 4 T cell receptor beta chains given below trace back to one sample, sequenced in a study of cytomegalovirus exposure and HLA in healthy donors. PCR employed 60 Vbeta and 13 Jbeta primers. Assay used: immunoSEQ multiplex PCR; TCRdb lists only in-frame clones, some missing. The sample includes roughly 170,000 clones, around 75% of them seen just once. What was sequenced was PBMCs. These receptors were taken from a female donor in good health and CMV-seronegative.

J is TRBJ1-2 and V is TRBV4-2, with a possible D match to TRBD1 (5 bases). Germline V gives CDR1 LGHNA, CDR2 YNFKEQ. The V end lost 0 bases, the J end lost 4 bases, and 6 bases lay between the germline ends. This CDR3 contains 13 residues. The CDR3 DNA reads as TGTGCCAGCAGCCAAGAACAGGCCTATGGCTACACCTTC. This translates into CASSQEQAYGYTF.

This clone appeared a few times. The rearrangement joins TRBV9 to TRBJ1-1; D may be TRBD1 (5 bases). Trimming stripped 0 bases from V and 0 bases from J, with 9 bases between. The CDR3 is made up of 15 amino acids. Germline values: CDR1 SGDLS, CDR2 YYNGEE. The CDR3 DNA reads as TGTGCCAGCAGCGTAGAGGGGTTGATGAACACTGAAGCTTTCTTT. Residues: CASSVEGLMNTEAFF.

V is TRBV7-2 and J is TRBJ2-1; 8 positions agree with TRBD1. CDR3 length: 13 amino acids. Trimming removed 5 bases from V and 9 bases from J; junction bases left unmatched: 6. CDR1 SGHTA and CDR2 FQGNSA come from the germline V gene. The CDR3 sequence: CASSITTGAEQFF. The DNA of the CDR3 is TGTGCCAGCAGCATAACGACAGGGGCTGAGCAGTTCTTC.

V gene TRBV7-2 combines with J gene TRBJ1-4, with a tentative D call TRBD1 (5 bases). From germline, CDR1 is SGHTA and CDR2 FQGNSA. V gave up 5 bases and J gave up 4 bases, with 11 bases separating them. The CDR3 spans 14 residues. The CDR3: CASSPRQINEKLFF. CDR3 sequence (DNA): TGTGCCAGCAGCCCCAGACAGATTAATGAAAAACTGTTTTTT.